One and the same sample provided the 29 T cell receptor beta chains below, sequenced in a study of persistence of HIV-infected CD4 T cells. Lysates of CMV-infected fibroblasts at approximately 9.4 ug/mL stimulated these cells. Sorting of responding CD4+ T cells relied on upregulated CD40 ligand together with CD69. The immunoSEQ assay was version 4, run in survey mode. Profiling relied on immunoSEQ multiplex PCR, and the TCRdb table lists in-frame clones only, not all of them. The sample yields about 4,900 clones, 55% to 70% seen once. Which antigens these TCRs recognize remains unknown. Source: CD4+ T cells sorted from PBMCs after 18-hour stimulation, taken from a patient who received antiretroviral therapy. These receptors were obtained from an adult man with HIV who was CMV-seropositive.

This clone was observed a single time. The chain carries TRBV14 and TRBJ2-7, with D uncertain. Trimming removed 3 bases from V and 4 bases from J, with 4 bases in between. Germline CDR1 is SGHDN and CDR2 is FVKESK. The CDR3 is 11 residues long. DNA of the CDR3: TGTGCCAGCAGCCAGGGGTACGAGCAGTACTTC. Translated: CASSQGYEQYF.

V is TRBV3-1 (or the pseudogene TRBV3-2) and J is TRBJ1-1; D not certain. This CDR3 has 14 amino acids. The V end was cut by 5 bases, the J end by 0 bases, with 10 bases between. In germline, CDR1 is LGHDT, CDR2 YNNKEL (reference sequence). The CDR3 loop is CASSSGLLNTEAFF. Written as DNA, the CDR3 is TGTGCCAGCAGCTCCGGCCTCTTGAACACTGAAGCTTTCTTT.

V and J are TRBV30 and TRBJ1-2; TRBD1 is a possible D gene (6 bases). CDR3 length: 13 residues. Trimming removed 0 bases at V and 5 bases at J, with 10 bases between. Germline values: CDR1 GTSNPN, CDR2 SVGIG (reference sequence). CDR3 sequence reads: CAWSVDRRYGYTF. The CDR3 DNA reads as TGTGCCTGGAGTGTAGACAGGAGATATGGCTACACCTTC.

This clone is large in the sample. The chain combines TRBV5-1 with TRBJ2-7, with 7 nucleotides matching TRBD2. With V trimmed by 0 bases and J by 7 bases, 7 bases remained unmatched. The germline CDR1 and CDR2 sequences are SGHRS and YFSETQ. The CDR3 is 14 amino acids. CDR3 coding DNA: TGCGCCAGCAGCTTGGTGGGGAGGGGACGGGAGCAGTACTTC. Amino acids: CASSLVGRGREQYF.

The V call is TRBV6-5, the J call TRBJ1-1, with TRBD1 as a possible D gene (5 bases). V lost 2 bases to trimming and J lost 1 base, with 11 bases between them. This CDR3 has 15 residues. Per germline, CDR1 MNHEY and CDR2 SVGAGI. Here the CDR3 reads CASSYGGSENTEAFF. The CDR3 DNA reads TGTGCCAGCAGTTACGGGGGGAGTGAGAACACTGAAGCTTTCTTT.

The chain combines TRBV15 with TRBJ2-1, with D possibly matching TRBD1 (6 bases). CDR1 LNHNV and CDR2 YYDKDF come from the germline V gene (reference sequence). This CDR3 is 14 amino acids long. Trimming took 3 bases from V and 4 from J, leaving 10 bases between them. The CDR3 region is CATSRSGAYNEQFF. DNA for the CDR3: TGTGCCACCAGCAGGTCAGGGGCGTACAATGAGCAGTTCTTC. Looking up the rest from reference TRBV15 and TRBJ2-1 gives the full variable domain: DAMVIQNPRYQVTQFGKPVTLSCSQTLNHNVMYWYQQKSSQAPKLLFHYYDKDFNNEADTPDNFQSRRPNTSFCFLDIRSPGLGDTAMYLCATSRSGAYNEQFFGPGTRLTVL.

In this sample, this clone turned up a few times. The sample contains more than one DNA sequence encoding this CDR3. V is TRBV5-8 and J is TRBJ1-5; D unclear. Trimming shortened V by 5 bases and J by 7 bases, and 7 bases separated the two germline ends. Germline CDR1 SGHTS, CDR2 YDEGEE. The length of the CDR3 is 11 residues. CDR3 region: CASSSLQPQHF. DNA for the CDR3: TGTGCCAGCAGTTCGTTACAGCCCCAGCATTTT.

The J gene is TRBJ2-1, the V gene TRBV5-1, with 11 nucleotides matching TRBD1. CDR1 is SGHRS, CDR2 YFSETQ, per germline. The CDR3 totals 15 residues. The J segment lost 8 bases and the V segment lost 4 bases, leaving 8 bases of the junction unmatched. The CDR3 nucleotides are TGCGCCAGCAGCCTGTCCCGGACAGGGGGCGATGAGCAGTTCTTC. Its protein product is CASSLSRTGGDEQFF. The variable domain in full, completed from reference TRBV5-1 and TRBJ2-1, reads KAGVTQTPRYLIKTRGQQVTLSCSPISGHRSVSWYQQTPGQGLQFLFEYFSETQRNKGNFPGRFSGRQFSNSRSEMNVSTLELGDSALYLCASSLSRTGGDEQFFGPGTRLTVL.

The chain has TRBV21-1 and TRBJ1-3. TRBV21-1 is noted as a pseudogene. The CDR3 covers 19 residues. CDR3: CASSKAWGDRYVPGDTIYF. CDR3 DNA sequence: TGTGCCAGCAGCAAAGCGTGGGGGGACCGCTATGTGCCAGGGGACACCATATATTTT.

The rearrangement uses TRBV7-9 and TRBJ2-5, with TRBD1 as a possible D gene (5 bases). Germline V CDR1 and CDR2: SEHNR, FQNEAQ (reference sequence). Trimming cost V 5 bases and J 2 bases, with 18 bases left between them. The CDR3 has 16 amino acids. The CDR3 protein is CASSPRYRSLQETQYF. In DNA, the CDR3 is TGTGCCAGCAGCCCTCGTTACAGGAGCTTACAAGAGACCCAGTACTTC.

The rearrangement uses TRBV3-1 (or the pseudogene TRBV3-2) and TRBJ2-7, with 7 bases fitting TRBD2. Germline V gene data show CDR1 as LGHDT and CDR2 as YNNKEL (reference sequence). J lost 9 bases, V lost 0 bases, and 26 bases had no gene match. The CDR3 consists of 20 residues. CDR3 protein: CASSQDQWLADPPPNAGQYF. In DNA, the CDR3 is TGTGCCAGCAGCCAAGATCAATGGCTAGCGGACCCCCCTCCTAACGCGGGGCAGTACTTC.

The J gene is TRBJ1-6, the V gene TRBV7-2; 7 positions match TRBD1. Germline values: CDR1 SGHTA, CDR2 FQGNSA. The CDR3 is 15 residues long. With V trimmed by 5 bases and J by 7 bases, 8 bases remained unmatched. The CDR3 region has the DNA TGTGCCAGCAGCCAACGGACAGGCTTAAATTCACCCCTCCACTTT. This gives the protein CASSQRTGLNSPLHF.

The chain is built from TRBV7-2 and TRBJ2-5, with 9 bases identical to TRBD2. The CDR3 is made up of 17 amino acids. V trimming: 0 bases; J trimming: 1 base; junction bases outside the gene matches: 6. The germline V gene encodes CDR1 SGHTA and CDR2 FQGNSA. The CDR3 protein is CASSLAVLAGIQETQYF. The CDR3 DNA is TGTGCCAGCAGCTTAGCAGTGCTAGCGGGGATCCAAGAGACCCAGTACTTC.

This chain connects TRBV28 to TRBJ1-1, with 7 bases fitting TRBD1. This CDR3 spans 12 amino acids. Germline CDR1 reads MDHEN; CDR2 reads SYDVKM. J lost 6 bases, V lost 7 bases, and 5 bases had no gene match. The CDR3 reads CASTTGVSEAFF. CDR3 bases: TGTGCCAGCACTACAGGGGTTTCTGAAGCTTTCTTT.

Comment on this clone: Other DNA sequences in this specimen translate into the identical CDR3. V usage is TRBV30 and J usage is TRBJ2-7; TRBD1 matches at 8 bases. Trimming took 3 bases from V and 7 from J; bases not matched to a gene: 8. This CDR3 is 13 amino acids long. CDR1 and CDR2 (germline): GTSNPN, SVGIG (reference sequence). CDR3 nucleotide sequence: TGTGCCTGGAGCGGGCAGGGGGCGGGGGAGCAGTACTTC. Amino acid sequence: CAWSGQGAGEQYF. Full variable domain (rest looked up from reference TRBV30 and TRBJ2-7): SQTIHQWPATLVQPVGSPLSLECTVEGTSNPNLYWYRQAAGRGLQLLFYSVGIGQISSEVPQNLSASRPQDRQFILSSKKLLLSDSGFYLCAWSGQGAGEQYFGPGTRLTVT.

Points on this clone: The junction departs from the called germline gene at one end, perhaps through a read error. The chain links TRBV7-3 to TRBJ1-5, with D unclear. CDR1 and CDR2 (germline): SGHTA, FQGTGA. The CDR3 spans 14 residues. CDR3 region: CASNLTSSNQPQHF. In DNA, the CDR3 is TGTGCCAGCAACTTAACCAGTTCCAATCAGCCCCAGCATTTT.

This clone was seen only a few times. The gene calls are TRBV7-9 and TRBJ2-3; 7 bases agree with TRBD2. The CDR3 consists of 17 residues. V lost 5 bases and J lost 1; bases outside the gene matches: 12. Germline V CDR1 and CDR2: SEHNR, FQNEAQ (reference sequence). The DNA of the CDR3 is TGTGCCAGCAGCCCGCCAGGACTAGTTTTTGGCACAGATACGCAGTATTTT. It codes for CASSPPGLVFGTDTQYF.

In DNA, the CDR3 is TGCGCCAGCAGCCCGTTAAGACAGGGCAGCTCATATGGCTACACCTTC. Translation: CASSPLRQGSSYGYTF. The chain links TRBV5-1 to TRBJ1-2, with TRBD1 matching 7 bases. Losses at the gene ends were 4 bases for V and 5 bases for J; bases not matched to a gene: 14. The CDR3 totals 16 residues. The germline V gene encodes CDR1 SGHRS and CDR2 YFSETQ.

By share, this clone counts as medium-sized. The V call is TRBV10-3, the J call TRBJ1-1, with D perhaps TRBD1 (6 bases). V lost 0 bases and J 2 bases, leaving 19 bases between the germline ends. The CDR3 totals 18 residues. Germline-derived CDR1 and CDR2 are ENHRY and SYGVKD. CDR3: CAISESGGWAQKNTEAFF. DNA for the CDR3: TGTGCCATCAGTGAGTCAGGGGGGTGGGCCCAAAAAAACACTGAAGCTTTCTTT.

J is TRBJ1-2 and V is TRBV5-5; D not resolved. Trimming left V 4 bases short and J 8 bases short, with 15 bases between. Germline CDR1 reads SGHKS; CDR2 reads YYEKEE (reference sequence). This CDR3 region has 13 residues. In nucleotides, the CDR3 is TGTGCCAGCAGCCTCACATCCGTCTTCGGCTACACCTTC. It encodes CASSLTSVFGYTF.

The chain couples TRBV7-9 to TRBJ2-2; 10 bases are a match to TRBD1. This CDR3 has 17 residues. V lost 3 bases, J lost 6 bases, and 10 bases stayed unmatched. CDR1 and CDR2 from the germline V gene are SEHNR and FQNEAQ (reference sequence). CDR3 DNA sequence: TGTGCCAGCAGCTTGGGCCGCCCCGGACAGGGGGCCGGGGAGCTGTTTTTT. Its translation is CASSLGRPGQGAGELFF.

The chain employs TRBV18 and TRBJ2-5; no clear D gene. The CDR3 spans 13 residues. CDR1 KGHSH and CDR2 LQKENI come from the germline V gene. V was shortened by 4 bases and J by 5 bases, with 11 bases between the two germline ends. The CDR3 DNA reads as TGTGCCAGCTCACTCGACCTTGTGGAGACCCAGTACTTC. It encodes CASSLDLVETQYF.

In its sample, this clone is medium-sized. The gene calls are TRBV6-5 and TRBJ2-2; tentatively, D is TRBD2 (6 bases). Trimming removed 9 bases from V and 5 bases from J, with 16 bases in between. The CDR3 covers 14 residues. Per germline, CDR1 MNHEY and CDR2 SVGAGI. The CDR3: CASQALARTGELFF. In DNA form, the CDR3 reads TGTGCCAGTCAAGCTCTAGCGCGAACCGGGGAGCTGTTTTTT.

This chain joins TRBV6-6 and TRBJ1-2; D may be TRBD1 (6 bases). The germline V gene encodes CDR1 MNHNY and CDR2 SVGAGI (reference sequence). The length of the CDR3 is 16 residues. Trimming stripped 5 bases from V and 3 bases from J, with 19 bases between. The CDR3 region is CASSRDTGQPHYGYTF. DNA for the CDR3: TGTGCCAGCAGTCGAGATACAGGGCAACCTCACTATGGCTACACCTTC.

The chain uses TRBV24-1 and TRBJ1-2; perhaps TRBD1 as D (6 bases). The CDR3 has 15 residues. Trimming took off 0 bases at V and 2 bases at J, with 9 bases between the two ends. Germline V gene data show CDR1 as KGHDR and CDR2 as SFDVKD. The CDR3 nucleotides are TGTGCCACCAGTGATTTGTGGCAGGGGAACTATGGCTACACCTTC. It translates to CATSDLWQGNYGYTF.

CDR3 protein: CASSQFESGTQYF. In DNA form, the CDR3 reads TGTGCCAGCAGCCAATTTGAATCAGGTACGCAGTATTTT. The chain carries TRBV3-1 (or the pseudogene TRBV3-2) and TRBJ2-3; D unclear. The CDR3 runs to 13 residues. V dropped 2 bases and J dropped 8 bases, with 11 bases sitting between them. CDR1 is LGHDT and CDR2 is YNNKEL in the germline V gene (reference sequence).

The sample holds one count of this clone. The gene calls are TRBV5-1 and TRBJ2-7, with TRBD2 matching 16 bases. V was clipped by 2 bases and J by 1 base; unmatched bases: 9. The CDR3 consists of 19 residues. Germline-derived CDR1 and CDR2 are SGHRS and YFSETQ. CDR3 sequence (DNA): TGCGCCAGCAGCTTATCCGGGACTAGCGGGGGGGCCTTGTCCTACGAGCAGTACTTC. Its translation: CASSLSGTSGGALSYEQYF.

The J gene is TRBJ1-4, the V gene TRBV7-2; D possibly corresponds to TRBD1 (5 bases). Deletions cut 2 bases from V and 6 bases from J, with 10 bases between. There are 14 residues in the CDR3. Germline lookup yields CDR1 SGHTA and CDR2 FQGNSA. In DNA, the CDR3 is TGTGCCAGCAGCTTATACAGGAATGATGAAAAACTGTTTTTT. Amino acids: CASSLYRNDEKLFF.

V gene TRBV2 combines with J gene TRBJ2-3; TRBD2 aligns across 9 bases. The germline gives CDR1 SNHLY, CDR2 FYNNEI. Trimming cost V 1 base and J 2 bases; bases outside gene matches: 4. The CDR3 has 16 residues. The CDR3 region has the DNA TGTGCCAGCAGTGAAGTTGGCGGGGGGGCCACAGATACGCAGTATTTT. Encoded protein: CASSEVGGGATDTQYF.